This is a list of T cell receptor beta chains from one sample in a study of T cell repertoires in cytomegalovirus infection. TCRdb reanalysed the reads using MiXCR and keeps one entry per CDR3 protein. The sample consists of some 150,000 distinct CDR3 sequences, about 6% of them appearing once. Source material: PBMCs. Receptor source: a human donor in good health (CMV status not recorded). Some clones in this sample may be carry-over from other donors' samples. Each CDR3 is given with its conserved first and last residue. A D gene is named only where the DNA matches it firmly. Rows may omit the clone size; those that give it use once, few, many or a size class.

CDR3: CASSPDRVRTDTQYF; DNA: TGTGCCAGCAGTCCTGACAGAGTTCGCACAGATACGCAGTATTTT; size: many; D: .; J: TRBJ2-3; V: TRBV6-5
CDR3: CASSSRDRVNTEAFF; DNA: TGTGCCAGCAGCTCGAGGGACAGGGTGAACACTGAAGCTTTCTTT; size: many; D: TRBD1; J: TRBJ1-1; V: TRBV5-5
CDR3: CASSVVPVGTHKGDTQYF; DNA: TGTGCCAGCAGCGTCGTCCCAGTAGGGACTCACAAAGGGGATACGCAGTATTTT; size: .; D: .; J: TRBJ2-3; V: TRBV9
CDR3: CASSEGLLSNQPQHF; DNA: TGTGCCAGCAGCGAGGGGCTGCTTAGCAATCAGCCCCAGCATTTT; size: many; D: .; J: TRBJ1-5; V: TRBV6-5
CDR3: CASSLYKGTDTQYF; DNA: TGTGCCAGCAGCTTGTATAAGGGCACAGATACGCAGTATTTT; size: many; D: .; J: TRBJ2-3; V: TRBV7-2
CDR3: CASSLDAHYTDTQYF; DNA: TGTGCCAGCAGCTTAGACGCGCATTACACAGATACGCAGTATTTT; size: many; D: .; J: TRBJ2-3; V: TRBV7-2
CDR3: CSGGASYNEQFF; DNA: TGCAGCGGGGGGGCCTCCTACAATGAGCAGTTCTTC; size: .; D: .; J: TRBJ2-1; V: TRBV29-1
CDR3: CASRLGGYNSPLHF; DNA: TGTGCCAGCAGGCTGGGGGGTTATAATTCACCCCTCCACTTT; size: few; D: .; J: TRBJ1-6; V: TRBV12-3/TRBV12-4
CDR3: CASSPVRGAEAFF; DNA: TGTGCCAGCAGCCCTGTGAGGGGGGCTGAAGCTTTCTTT; size: many; D: .; J: TRBJ1-1; V: TRBV5-5
CDR3: CAITSGQGSGNTIYF; DNA: TGTGCCATCACCAGCGGACAGGGCTCTGGAAACACCATATATTTT; size: many; D: TRBD1; J: TRBJ1-3; V: TRBV10-3
CDR3: CASTQGTGELFF; DNA: TGTGCCAGCACCCAGGGCACCGGGGAGCTGTTTTTT; size: many; D: .; J: TRBJ2-2; V: TRBV6-5
CDR3: CASSQTQGNQPQHF; DNA: TGTGCCAGCAGCCAAACACAGGGGAATCAGCCCCAGCATTTT; size: many; D: TRBD1; J: TRBJ1-5; V: TRBV7-2
CDR3: CASSPDRRSAGELFF; DNA: TGTGCCAGCAGTCCAGACAGGCGGAGTGCCGGGGAGCTGTTTTTT; size: many; D: .; J: TRBJ2-2; V: TRBV2
CDR3: CASSLDRKNIQYF; DNA: TGTGCCAGCAGCTTAGACCGAAAAAACATTCAGTACTTC; size: many; D: .; J: TRBJ2-4; V: TRBV7-2
CDR3: CASRRTANNEQFF; DNA: TGTGCCAGCAGACGGACAGCCAACAATGAGCAGTTCTTC; size: many; D: .; J: TRBJ2-1; V: TRBV6-2/TRBV6-3
CDR3: CSARDATGGWAEAFF; DNA: TGCAGTGCTAGAGACGCGACAGGGGGCTGGGCTGAAGCTTTCTTT; size: many; D: TRBD1; J: TRBJ1-1; V: TRBV20-1
CDR3: CASSRGSGGGTDTQYF; DNA: TGTGCCAGCAGCCGCGGTAGCGGGGGGGGCACAGATACGCAGTATTTT; size: many; D: TRBD2; J: TRBJ2-3; V: TRBV7-6
CDR3: CASSSPEDRGGTQYF; DNA: TGTGCCAGCAGCTCGCCGGAGGACAGGGGAGGGACCCAGTACTTC; size: few; D: TRBD1; J: TRBJ2-5; V: TRBV7-6
CDR3: CASSRTTGGYNYGYTF; DNA: TGTGCCAGCAGCCGAACGACAGGGGGCTATAACTATGGCTACACCTTC; size: many; D: TRBD1; J: TRBJ1-2; V: TRBV7-2
CDR3: CASSGTAYEQYF; DNA: TGTGCCAGCAGCGGGACAGCCTACGAGCAGTACTTC; size: many; D: TRBD1; J: TRBJ2-7; V: TRBV7-8
CDR3: CASSTTYRRAGPYNEQFF; DNA: TGTGCCAGCAGCACAACCTATCGTCGGGCTGGCCCCTACAATGAGCAGTTCTTC; size: .; D: .; J: TRBJ2-1; V: TRBV13
CDR3: CASTKAGRNTEAFF; DNA: TGTGCCAGCACCAAAGCAGGGCGGAACACTGAAGCTTTCTTT; size: many; D: .; J: TRBJ1-1; V: TRBV28
CDR3: CAISERSGTGNYGYTF; DNA: TGTGCCATCAGTGAGCGCTCCGGGACAGGCAACTATGGCTACACCTTC; size: many; D: TRBD1; J: TRBJ1-2; V: TRBV10-3
CDR3: CASSLTGGTIYF; DNA: TGTGCCAGCAGCTTAACAGGGGGGACCATATATTTT; size: .; D: TRBD1; J: TRBJ1-3; V: TRBV7-2
CDR3: CSASRGLPDTGELFF; DNA: TGCAGTGCCTCAAGAGGACTACCCGACACCGGGGAGCTGTTTTTT; size: .; D: .; J: TRBJ2-2; V: TRBV20-1
CDR3: CASHRGYTEAFF; DNA: TGCGCCAGCCACAGGGGGTACACTGAAGCTTTCTTT; size: few; D: TRBD1; J: TRBJ1-1; V: TRBV23-1
CDR3: CSASLGGDRGHYGYTF; DNA: TGCAGTGCTAGCTTGGGAGGGGACAGGGGGCACTATGGCTACACCTTC; size: .; D: TRBD1; J: TRBJ1-2; V: TRBV20-1
CDR3: CSARVSGQGAIGNQPQHF; DNA: TGCAGTGCTAGAGTCTCCGGACAGGGGGCGATTGGCAATCAGCCCCAGCATTTT; size: many; D: TRBD1; J: TRBJ1-5; V: TRBV20-1
CDR3: CAITVDSNTEAFF; DNA: TGTGCCATTACCGTGGACAGTAACACTGAAGCTTTCTTT; size: .; D: .; J: TRBJ1-1; V: TRBV10-3
CDR3: CASSKDLGLEAFF; DNA: TGTGCCAGCAGTAAAGACTTGGGCCTTGAAGCTTTCTTT; size: few; D: .; J: TRBJ1-1; V: TRBV2
CDR3: CASSREGVGTGRNSPLHF; DNA: TGTGCCAGCAGCCGGGAAGGGGTAGGAACAGGGCGGAATTCACCCCTCCACTTT; size: many; D: .; J: TRBJ1-6; V: TRBV14
CDR3: CASSSHSYGYTF; DNA: TGTGCCAGCAGTAGCCACTCCTATGGCTACACCTTC; size: many; D: .; J: TRBJ1-2; V: TRBV2
CDR3: CASSLWGSSPGELFF; DNA: TGTGCCAGCAGTTTGTGGGGATCAAGTCCCGGGGAGCTGTTTTTT; size: many; D: .; J: TRBJ2-2; V: TRBV28
CDR3: CASSLTGMILGTEAFF; DNA: TGTGCCAGCAGCTTGACAGGCATGATTCTGGGGACTGAAGCTTTCTTT; size: many; D: .; J: TRBJ1-1; V: TRBV11-2
CDR3: CATSMRGLDTGELFF; DNA: TGTGCCACCAGCATGAGGGGGCTGGACACCGGGGAGCTGTTTTTT; size: .; D: TRBD1; J: TRBJ2-2; V: TRBV15
CDR3: CASSGTANTEAFF; DNA: TGTGCCAGTAGTGGGACAGCGAACACTGAAGCTTTCTTT; size: many; D: TRBD1; J: TRBJ1-1; V: TRBV19
CDR3: CSVVQAHKNIQYF; DNA: TGCAGCGTTGTGCAGGCTCACAAAAACATTCAGTACTTC; size: .; D: .; J: TRBJ2-4; V: TRBV29-1
CDR3: CASSLNLYNEQFF; DNA: TGTGCCAGCAGCTTGAATCTATACAATGAGCAGTTCTTC; size: many; D: .; J: TRBJ2-1; V: TRBV7-2
CDR3: CASSRGDRRGEQYF; DNA: TGTGCCAGCAGCCGAGGTGACAGGCGGGGCGAGCAGTACTTC; size: many; D: .; J: TRBJ2-7; V: TRBV7-2
CDR3: CSAWGTANNYGYTF; DNA: TGCAGTGCTTGGGGGACAGCTAATAACTATGGCTACACCTTC; size: .; D: TRBD1; J: TRBJ1-2; V: TRBV20-1
CDR3: CASSFGQGTDTQYF; DNA: TGTGCCAGCAGTTTCGGGCAGGGCACAGATACGCAGTATTTT; size: many; D: .; J: TRBJ2-3; V: TRBV27
CDR3: CASSLYGQRHFDTEAFF; DNA: TGTGCCAGCAGCTTATACGGGCAGCGCCACTTTGACACTGAAGCTTTCTTT; size: many; D: .; J: TRBJ1-1; V: TRBV7-2
CDR3: CASSDLGLVQETQYF; DNA: TGTGCCAGCAGCGACCTGGGACTAGTCCAAGAGACCCAGTACTTC; size: many; D: TRBD2; J: TRBJ2-5; V: TRBV7-6
CDR3: CASSDIGGASPGELFF; DNA: TGTGCCAGCAGTGACATCGGGGGGGCCTCTCCCGGGGAGCTGTTTTTT; size: few; D: TRBD2; J: TRBJ2-2; V: TRBV6-4
CDR3: CASSKEQLAGTEAFF; DNA: TGTGCCAGCAGCAAAGAACAGCTGGCGGGGACTGAAGCTTTCTTT; size: many; D: .; J: TRBJ1-1; V: TRBV7-2
CDR3: CASSVGQANTEAFF; DNA: TGCGCCAGCAGCGTCGGACAGGCGAACACTGAAGCTTTCTTT; size: few; D: TRBD1; J: TRBJ1-1; V: TRBV4-1
CDR3: CSVESHGRGFYGYTF; DNA: TGCAGCGTTGAAAGTCATGGCAGGGGTTTCTATGGCTACACCTTC; size: few; D: .; J: TRBJ1-2; V: TRBV29-1
CDR3: CSAASVGHTISYEQYF; DNA: TGCAGTGCAGCCAGTGTGGGACATACCATCTCCTACGAGCAGTACTTC; size: many; D: .; J: TRBJ2-7; V: TRBV20-1
CDR3: CASSADRGFGETQYF; DNA: TGTGCCAGCAGCGCGGACAGGGGATTCGGCGAGACCCAGTACTTC; size: many; D: TRBD1; J: TRBJ2-5; V: TRBV7-2